The source of this T cell receptor beta chain is a study of OX40 agonist ivuxolimab in advanced cancers. CDR3 length equals 14 residues. The V gene's germline CDR1 is KGHSH and CDR2 LQKENI. The V end was cut by 5 bases, the J end by 1 base, with 10 bases between. Only in-frame clones appear in the TCRdb table, and some are missing; sequencing was by immunoSEQ multiplex PCR. The sample lists tens of thousands of clones, 89% occurring once. The material sequenced was CD4+ or CD8+ T cells sorted from blood, taken in a trial of the OX40 agonist ivuxolimab. The chain joins TRBV18 to TRBJ2-3; D uncertain. This sequence originates from an adult with an advanced solid tumor such as melanoma, head and neck, liver or kidney cancer. The CDR3 sequence is CASSRPRGTDTQYF. CDR3 bases: TGTGCCAGCTCAAGGCCTAGGGGCACAGATACGCAGTATTTT.